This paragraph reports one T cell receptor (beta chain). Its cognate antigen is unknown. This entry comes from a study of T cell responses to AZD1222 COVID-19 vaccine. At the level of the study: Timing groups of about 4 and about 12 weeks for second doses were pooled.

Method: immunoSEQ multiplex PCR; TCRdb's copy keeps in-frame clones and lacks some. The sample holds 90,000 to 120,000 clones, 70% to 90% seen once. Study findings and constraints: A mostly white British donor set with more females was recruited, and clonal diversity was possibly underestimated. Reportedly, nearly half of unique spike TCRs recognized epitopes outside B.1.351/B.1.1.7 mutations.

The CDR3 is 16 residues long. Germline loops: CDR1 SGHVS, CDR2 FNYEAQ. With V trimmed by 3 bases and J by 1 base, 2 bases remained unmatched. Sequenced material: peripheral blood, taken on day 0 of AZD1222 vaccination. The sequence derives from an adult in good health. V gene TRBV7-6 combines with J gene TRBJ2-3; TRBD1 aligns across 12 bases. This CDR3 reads CASSFGTGGGTDTQYF. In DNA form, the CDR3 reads TGTGCCAGCAGCTTCGGGACAGGGGGCGGCACAGATACGCAGTATTTT.